Below are 27 T cell receptor beta chains sequenced from a single sample in a study of T cell changes during pregnancy in multiple sclerosis. Sequencing was performed with immunoSEQ multiplex PCR; in TCRdb, only in-frame clones are kept and a portion is missing. The table includes about 80,000 clones, around 94% detected once. The sequencing here drew on CD4+ T cells from peripheral blood mononuclear cells, taken before pregnancy. These receptors all stem from a female donor with multiple sclerosis, enrolled in a pregnancy study.

This clone was picked up a small number of times. The chain recombines TRBV19 with TRBJ1-1; D remains unclear. The V end lost 7 bases, the J end lost 1 base, and 10 bases lay between the germline ends. CDR3 length: 13 amino acids. Germline assignment: CDR1 LNHDA and CDR2 SQIVND (reference sequence). The CDR3 DNA reads TGTGCCAGTACCACACCCAGGAACACTGAAGCTTTCTTT. It specifies CASTTPRNTEAFF.

This sequence joins TRBV27 and TRBJ1-5; D ambiguous. Per germline, CDR1 MNHEY and CDR2 SMNVEV (reference sequence). The CDR3 runs to 14 residues. V lost 3 bases and J lost 3, with 9 bases in between. In DNA form, the CDR3 reads TGTGCCAGCAGTTTGTCCAGGTTCAATCAGCCCCAGCATTTT. The encoded protein is CASSLSRFNQPQHF.

The count of this clone is one. CDR3 residues: CASSQDPTEYYGYTF. The DNA for the CDR3 is TGTGCCAGCAGCCAAGATCCGACAGAGTACTATGGCTACACCTTC. V is TRBV4-2 and J is TRBJ1-2; D may be TRBD1 (5 bases). The CDR3 spans 15 residues. Trimming stripped 0 bases from V and 3 bases from J, with 11 bases between. From germline, CDR1 is LGHNA and CDR2 YNFKEQ.

The chain links TRBV19 to TRBJ1-1, with D unresolved. V lost 3 bases, J lost 2 bases, and 10 bases lay in between. From germline, CDR1 is LNHDA and CDR2 SQIVND (reference sequence). The CDR3 runs 14 residues. In DNA form, the CDR3 reads TGTGCCAGTAGTATCACGACAAGCAACACTGAAGCTTTCTTT. This sequence encodes CASSITTSNTEAFF.

The J gene is TRBJ1-2, the V gene TRBV19; D gene unclear. CDR1 is LNHDA and CDR2 is SQIVND in the germline V gene (reference sequence). This CDR3 spans 12 amino acids. Between the trimmed V and J ends, which lost 3 bases and 4 bases, there was a span of 6 bases. CDR3 in amino acids: CASSMPGYGYTF. DNA of the CDR3: TGTGCCAGTAGTATGCCAGGCTATGGCTACACCTTC.

This chain joins TRBV5-1 and TRBJ1-1; tentative D call: TRBD1 (5 bases). The CDR3 consists of 13 residues. CDR1 and CDR2 from the germline V gene are SGHRS and YFSETQ. Between the trimmed V and J ends, which lost 4 bases and 4 bases, there was a span of 11 bases. CDR3 DNA: TGCGCCAGCAGCGGACAATCAAGCACTGAAGCTTTCTTT. It codes for CASSGQSSTEAFF.

Comment on this clone: The same CDR3 also results from other DNA sequences found in this sample. The chain carries TRBV29-1 and TRBJ1-1, with TRBD1 as a possible D gene (6 bases). This CDR3 has 12 amino acids. Germline V CDR1 and CDR2: SQVTM, ANQGSEA. Deletions cut 5 bases from V and 5 bases from J, with 12 bases between. CDR3 sequence (DNA): TGCAGCGTTAAGGGGGTGGGGACTGAAGCTTTCTTT. It specifies CSVKGVGTEAFF.

This clone was detected only once. This rearrangement joins TRBV4-2 to TRBJ2-1; 7 bases fit TRBD2. The CDR3 has 16 residues. Germline loops: CDR1 LGHNA, CDR2 YNFKEQ. The J segment lost 6 bases and the V segment lost 0 bases, leaving 8 bases of the junction unmatched. The CDR3 is CASSQEGLAALNEQFF. Here the CDR3 DNA reads TGTGCCAGCAGCCAAGAAGGCCTAGCGGCTCTCAATGAGCAGTTCTTC.

V gene TRBV28 combines with J gene TRBJ2-6; tentative D call: TRBD1 (6 bases). Germline V CDR1 and CDR2: MDHEN, SYDVKM. Trimming removed 5 bases at V and 3 bases at J, with 14 bases between. The CDR3 is 16 amino acids. The CDR3, as DNA: TGTGCCAGCAGTGGGATGGGGGCTAGTGGGGCCAACGTCCTGACTTTC. As protein: CASSGMGASGANVLTF. Using reference TRBV28 and TRBJ2-6 for the parts outside the CDR3, the full variable domain is DVKVTQSSRYLVKRTGEKVFLECVQDMDHENMFWYRQDPGLGLRLIYFSYDVKMKEKGDIPEGYSVSREKKERFSLILESASTNQTSMYLCASSGMGASGANVLTFGAGSRLTVL.

V usage is TRBV5-1 and J usage is TRBJ2-7; D perhaps matches TRBD1 (6 bases). Between the trimmed V and J ends, which lost 1 base and 1 base, there was a span of 6 bases. Germline V gene lookup returns CDR1 SGHRS and CDR2 YFSETQ. This CDR3 is built from 13 residues. The CDR3 DNA reads as TGCGCCAGCAGCTTGACAGGGTCCTACGAGCAGTACTTC. Its protein is CASSLTGSYEQYF.

The rearrangement uses TRBV18 and TRBJ1-1; 8 nucleotides agree with TRBD1. Unmatched junction bases numbered 1, after V lost 3 bases and J lost 4 bases. CDR1 KGHSH and CDR2 LQKENI come from the germline V gene. CDR3 size: 13 residues. The CDR3 loop is CASSPDRATEAFF. As DNA, the CDR3 is TGTGCCAGCTCACCGGACAGGGCCACTGAAGCTTTCTTT.

The rearrangement joins TRBV27 to TRBJ1-4, with 8 positions matching TRBD1. The V gene end was trimmed by 3 bases and the J gene end by 7 bases; junction bases not matched to a gene: 7. The CDR3 runs 15 residues. Germline V gene sequence: CDR1 MNHEY, CDR2 SMNVEV (reference sequence). The CDR3 here is CASSFSGGVSEKLFF. The CDR3 bases are TGTGCCAGCAGTTTCTCAGGGGGCGTCAGTGAAAAACTGTTTTTT.

This clone was counted a few times. The V and J genes are TRBV10-3 and TRBJ1-5, with TRBD1 as a possible D gene (5 bases). V was pared by 2 bases and J by 3 bases, with 8 bases between. Germline assignment: CDR1 ENHRY and CDR2 SYGVKD. The CDR3 length is 14 residues. The CDR3, as DNA: TGTGCCATCAGTGAGCGACAGAACAATCAGCCCCAGCATTTT. This encodes CAISERQNNQPQHF.

The chain couples TRBV4-1 to TRBJ2-1; D is possibly TRBD1 (5 bases). V was clipped by 1 base and J by 0 bases, with 10 bases between them. CDR1 is MGHRA, CDR2 YSYEKL, per germline. The CDR3 is made up of 16 amino acids. DNA of the CDR3: TGCGCCAGCAGCCAAGTGCGGACAAGCTCCTACAATGAGCAGTTCTTC. Encoded protein: CASSQVRTSSYNEQFF.

The genes are TRBV25-1 and TRBJ2-2; possible D gene TRBD2, 6 bases. Between the trimmed V and J ends, which lost 1 base and 4 bases, there was a span of 13 bases. Per the germline V gene, CDR1 is MGHDK and CDR2 is SYGVNS. This CDR3 has 16 residues. The CDR3 protein is CASSESSYGGTGELFF. The CDR3, as DNA: TGTGCCAGCAGTGAATCTTCCTACGGGGGCACCGGGGAGCTGTTTTTT.

The chain carries TRBV15 and TRBJ1-1; the match to TRBD1 covers 8 bases. The CDR3 consists of 14 residues. Germline V gene sequence: CDR1 LNHNV, CDR2 YYDKDF (reference sequence). V lost 4 bases, J lost 5 bases, and 6 bases stayed unmatched. The CDR3 DNA reads TGTGCCACCAGCACCAAGACAGGGGTGACTGAAGCTTTCTTT. It is translated as CATSTKTGVTEAFF.

The chain recombines TRBV27 with TRBJ1-5; D is ambiguous. V dropped 0 bases and J dropped 0 bases, with 9 bases sitting between them. From germline, CDR1 is MNHEY and CDR2 SMNVEV (reference sequence). The CDR3 is 16 amino acids. The CDR3 here is CASSLSATGSNQPQHF. The CDR3, as DNA: TGTGCCAGCAGTTTATCTGCGACGGGTAGCAATCAGCCCCAGCATTTT.

A note on this clone: A junction end diverges from the germline sequence, so it may reflect a read error. The rearrangement links TRBV2 to TRBJ2-1; D is perhaps TRBD1 (7 bases). The V gene's germline CDR1 is SNHLY and CDR2 FYNNEI. The CDR3 covers 14 residues. CDR3 DNA: TGTGCCATCAGTCAGGGGGGCCCATACAATGAGCAGTTCTTC. Residues: CAISQGGPYNEQFF.

Comment on this clone: At one of its ends the junction is not consistent with the germline gene, which may arise from a read error. V and J are TRBV28 and TRBJ1-4; unclear D gene. CDR1 and CDR2 from the germline V gene are MDHEN and SYDVKM. This CDR3 has 11 amino acids. CDR3 bases: TGTGCCAGCAGCCGCGGCAGAGCCGAGATTTTT. Its protein is CASSRGRAEIF.

The V and J genes are TRBV11-2 and TRBJ2-7, with no clear D. The CDR3 runs 12 residues. The germline V and J ends were trimmed by 2 bases and 6 bases, with 8 bases remaining between them. From germline, CDR1 is SGHAT and CDR2 FQNNGV. CDR3 in amino acids: CASSLYAVEQYF. The CDR3 nucleotides are TGTGCCAGCAGCTTATACGCAGTCGAGCAGTACTTC.

The rearrangement joins TRBV5-8 to TRBJ2-5; unclear D gene. The germline gives CDR1 SGHTS, CDR2 YDEGEE. Trimming shortened V by 0 bases and J by 5 bases, and 14 bases separated the two germline ends. The CDR3 runs 15 residues. CDR3 nucleotides: TGTGCCAGCAGCTTGGTGCAGGCTCCGTGGGAGACCCAGTACTTC. It encodes CASSLVQAPWETQYF.

This sequence joins TRBV28 and TRBJ2-7; 10 bases fit TRBD2. Germline lookup yields CDR1 MDHEN and CDR2 SYDVKM. Losses at the gene ends were 4 bases for V and 9 bases for J; bases not matched to a gene: 9. This CDR3 contains 14 residues. For the CDR3, the DNA is TGTGCCAGCAGTTATACCGGGACTAGCGAGAGGCAGTACTTC. This encodes CASSYTGTSERQYF.

The table lists this clone with a count of one. The chain combines TRBV29-1 with TRBJ1-2; 10 bases are a match to TRBD1. The CDR3 has 12 amino acids. Trimming took 7 bases from V and 4 from J; bases not matched to a gene: 3. CDR1 and CDR2 from the germline V gene are SQVTM and ANQGSEA. CDR3 sequence: CSADRGSYGYTF. In nucleotides, the CDR3 is TGCAGCGCGGACAGGGGGTCCTATGGCTACACCTTC.

This clone was detected once. J is TRBJ2-1 and V is TRBV7-9, with D perhaps TRBD2 (5 bases). CDR1 is SEHNR and CDR2 is FQNEAQ in the germline V gene (reference sequence). The CDR3 consists of 13 residues. Trimming took 1 base from V and 5 from J, leaving 6 bases between them. The chain's CDR3 is CASSLDGNNEQFF. The CDR3 DNA reads as TGTGCCAGCAGCTTAGACGGGAACAATGAGCAGTTCTTC.

This chain uses TRBV2 with TRBJ2-3; D uncertain. The germline gives CDR1 SNHLY, CDR2 FYNNEI. The V gene lost 0 bases and the J gene lost 2 bases, with 12 bases spanning the gap. This CDR3 contains 16 residues. Here the CDR3 DNA reads TGTGCCAGCAGTGAAGCGCCGCTAGGAATCACAGATACGCAGTATTTT. Translation gives CASSEAPLGITDTQYF.

The chain couples TRBV5-1 to TRBJ2-2; tentative D call: TRBD2 (5 bases). Germline assignment: CDR1 SGHRS and CDR2 YFSETQ. V was cut by 0 bases and J by 4 bases, with 10 bases left in between. The CDR3 contains 15 residues. In DNA, the CDR3 is TGCGCCAGCAGCTTGGCGAGCGGCGGCACCGGGGAGCTGTTTTTT. This translates into CASSLASGGTGELFF.

The V and J genes are TRBV9 and TRBJ2-5; no clear D gene. The CDR3 totals 14 residues. V lost 1 base and J 0 bases, leaving 7 bases between the germline ends. Germline CDR1 reads SGDLS; CDR2 reads YYNGEE. In DNA form, the CDR3 reads TGTGCCAGCAGCGTAAGCCCGAACCAAGAGACCCAGTACTTC. This translates into CASSVSPNQETQYF. The full variable domain, with the rest looked up from reference TRBV9 and TRBJ2-5, is DSGVTQTPKHLITATGQRVTLRCSPRSGDLSVYWYQQSLDQGLQFLIQYYNGEERAKGNILERFSAQQFPDLHSELNLSSLELGDSALYFCASSVSPNQETQYFGPGTRLLVL.